These T cell receptor beta chains were read from a single sample in a study of shared clonotypes between healthy human individuals. The method was immunoSEQ multiplex PCR; TCRdb's version includes in-frame clones alone and lacks a portion of them. The sample includes roughly 1 million clones, around 74% of them seen just once. The sample taken for sequencing was memory CD4+ T cells sorted from blood. The origin of the receptors is a man younger than 35 in good health. Each CDR3 is given with its conserved first and last residue.

V,length,J,CDR3
TRBV5-1,14,TRBJ2-7,CASSFSHGPYEQYF
TRBV9,14,TRBJ2-1,CASSFGLEDNEQFF
TRBV7-9,17,TRBJ2-1,CASSLLPFKGEGNEQFF
TRBV5-4,16,TRBJ2-2,CASSLDRGHPTGELFF
TRBV19,16,TRBJ2-7,CASSSSMTGGLDEQYF
TRBV28,15,TRBJ1-2,CASSLGTAVRYGYTF
TRBV5-6,13,TRBJ2-3,CASSGTGTDTQYF
TRBV2,17,TRBJ2-3,CASSATSGRALADTQYF
TRBV7-9,17,TRBJ1-4,CASSSGGSSGGNEKLFF
TRBV29-1,14,TRBJ2-3,CSVEARDGATRKYF
TRBV5-1,15,TRBJ2-3,CASSLARGDRDTQYF
TRBV10-3,16,TRBJ2-2,CAISESGFGGAGELFF
TRBV5-6,14,TRBJ1-1,CASSLGQVNTEAFF
TRBV4-1,15,TRBJ1-4,CASSPQGPTNEKLFF
TRBV2,14,TRBJ1-5,CASKPDRSNQPQHF
TRBV7-6,15,TRBJ2-1,CASSLWATLNNEQFF
TRBV2,17,TRBJ2-3,CASKSGAGGFLTDTQYF
TRBV6-5,11,TRBJ2-7,CASTSPYEQYF
TRBV11-2,15,TRBJ1-4,CASRKPGHRNEKLFF
TRBV11-2,12,TRBJ1-5,CASSLAGQPQHF
TRBV7-2,16,TRBJ2-7,CASSNTRGLVAYEQYF
TRBV7-2,15,TRBJ2-7,CASSLSAGGPGWQYF
TRBV5-4,13,TRBJ2-7,CASSNRDLYEQYF
TRBV9,14,TRBJ1-4,CASSKGGPNEKLFF
TRBV15,18,TRBJ1-5,CATSRDFTGSISNQPQHF
TRBV2,13,TRBJ1-1,CASSVKGGAEAFF
TRBV6-5,14,TRBJ2-5,CASRRYLGFETQYF
TRBV5-1,16,TRBJ2-6,CASSPNPLGGANVLTF
TRBV30,15,TRBJ2-3,CAWLRAGGATDTQYF
TRBV11-2,15,TRBJ2-7,CASSLDLNGPYEQYF
TRBV6-4,14,TRBJ2-1,CASQRDRGPNEQFF
TRBV30,13,TRBJ1-2,CAWGQTRNHGYTF
TRBV18,15,TRBJ2-3,CASSPAVPGTDTQYF
TRBV25-1,15,TRBJ2-2,CASSHQGSKDGELFF
TRBV4-1,13,TRBJ1-6,CASSSRVNSPLHF
TRBV13,15,TRBJ2-1,CASSLDGTPYNEQFF
TRBV19,15,TRBJ1-3,CASRGTDYSGNTIYF
TRBV7-2,15,TRBJ2-3,CASTPGASSTDTQYF
TRBV14,15,TRBJ2-7,CASSQQDLGAYEQYF
TRBV27,16,TRBJ2-3,CASSETSGRSTDTQYF
TRBV2,13,TRBJ2-5,CASNEVRDETQYF
TRBV6-4,15,TRBJ1-5,CASSPETGTNQPQHF
TRBV4-2,12,TRBJ2-3,CASSQDSDTQYF
TRBV27,15,TRBJ2-6,CASRQTRPGANVLTF
TRBV19,14,TRBJ2-1,CASSTGGRANEQFF
TRBV9,15,TRBJ2-1,CASSAAGQAYNEQFF
TRBV7-2,16,TRBJ1-5,CASSLEPGQVGQPQHF
TRBV19,15,TRBJ2-7,CASSRTSGKVYEQYF
TRBV5-1,14,TRBJ1-1,CASSDRAGLTEAFF
TRBV7-2,16,TRBJ2-3,CASSLWGRRGADTQYF
TRBV6-1,13,TRBJ2-7,CASTQDRWDEQYF
TRBV6-1,13,TRBJ2-2,CACGQQNTGELFF
TRBV15,15,TRBJ1-1,CATSGANRQSTEAFF
TRBV6-1,13,TRBJ1-2,CASSEQEGYGYTF
TRBV12-5,13,TRBJ1-1,CASGLVGSGEAFF
TRBV18,14,TRBJ2-7,CASSVSGDSYEQYF
TRBV2,15,TRBJ2-7,CASSELAGDTYEQYF
TRBV10-3,15,TRBJ2-5,CAISESGGYQETQYF
TRBV7-7,14,TRBJ2-3,CASSGAGFTDTQYF
TRBV5-4,17,TRBJ2-2,CASSLAAYGANTGELFF